This T cell receptor beta chain was recorded in a study of OX40 agonist ivuxolimab in advanced cancers. Regarding the research as a whole: Ivuxolimab was a fully human IgG2 agonistic monoclonal antibody targeting the costimulatory receptor OX40 (CD134). The point of sequencing TCRbeta in the periphery was to test whether ivuxolimab changed TCR sequence diversity and drove clonal T-cell expansion. Intravenous ivuxolimab was administered to patients every 2 weeks at six dose levels: 0.01, 0.1, 0.3, 1.5, 3 and 10 mg/kg. Prior anti-PD-1, anti-PD-L1 or anti-CTLA-4 therapy was permitted, and checkpoint inhibitors had been received by roughly two fifths of dose-escalation patients. The dose-escalation cohort was about 83% male with a mean age of about 58 years, ranging from roughly 23 to 79. Among the roughly 52 dose-escalation patients, around 19 had hepatocellular carcinoma, about 15 melanoma, 9 renal cell carcinoma and 9 head and neck cancer. Partial responses occurred in three dose-escalation patients: two with cutaneous melanoma and one with hepatocellular carcinoma. The monotherapy dose-escalation portion (N of about 57 patients) of the phase I ivuxolimab trial is reported in the paper. Study-wide findings and limitations: On average, CD8+ T cells showed more expanded clones than CD4+ T cells after ivuxolimab. Clonal expansion of both CD4+ and CD8+ blood T cells was observed from baseline to week 6 at doses 0.1 to 3.0 mg/kg. Which antigens the clonally expanded peripheral T cells were specific for was not determined. In the 0.1-3.0 mg/kg groups, partial responders were among the patients with the lowest normalized peripheral clonal expansion, particularly in CD8+ T cells. Low levels of normalized T-cell clonal expansion were also shown by some nonresponding patients.

The germline V gene gives CDR1 as SGHTS and CDR2 as YDEGEE. The CDR3 runs 13 amino acids, cysteine and phenylalanine included. Only CDR3 DNA remains: 39 bases, in frame from the first base. The germline ends are 11 bases apart after V is trimmed by 6 bases and J by 4 bases. For sequencing of the TCRbeta CDR3 region, genomic DNA was extracted from the sorted cells. The immunoSEQ Assay was used for sequencing of TCRbeta CDR3 regions. Entries here come from immuneACCESS through TCRdb and include only in-frame sequences with V and J called. Some clones fail to appear in such tables; in the studies checked, an unresolved V gene covers under half of the shortfall, and the cause of the remainder is unknown. This sample lists roughly 65,000 clones; roughly 82% were detected once. The ten largest make up roughly 11% of the sample. Patients with a history of autoimmune disease or receiving systemic immunosuppression were excluded from the trial. Peripheral blood for TCR sequencing was collected from all dose cohorts at baseline, on cycle 4 day 1, and on cycle 7 day 1. Samples were obtained from an open-label, multicenter, first-in-human phase I dose-escalation trial of ivuxolimab. Adults with locally advanced or metastatic melanoma, renal cell, hepatocellular, or head and neck squamous cell carcinoma were enrolled in the trial. Before TCR sequencing, CD4+ T cells and CD8+ T cells were sorted from peripheral blood as separate populations.

With respect to this clone: Which antigen it targets is not known. No much larger clonotype is one base removed from it; base qualities were not supplied.

The sequence was collected from an adult with an advanced solid tumor such as melanoma, head and neck, liver or kidney cancer. The V gene is TRBV5-8 and the J gene is TRBJ1-3; the D gene is possibly TRBD1, with 5 bases matching. Sequences were derived from CD4+ or CD8+ T cells sorted from blood, sampled in a trial of the OX40 agonist ivuxolimab. The CDR3 protein is CASTGTPGNTIYF. The nucleotides are TGTGCCAGCACCGGGACGCCAGGAAACACCATATATTTT.